These T cell receptor beta chains were read from a single sample in a study of T-cell memory formation after mild COVID-19. TCRdb itself ran the 5' RACE reads through MiXCR, one entry per CDR3 protein. The sample shows 200,000 or so distinct CDR3 sequences, 16% of them seen only once. The sequencing sample was made of PBMCs or a T cell subset sorted from them (not recorded which). These receptors all come from an adult woman who had mild COVID-19 (a few samples of this study predate the infection). Cell type and time point are not known. The CDR3 runs from the conserved cysteine through the conserved F or W. A D gene is named only where the DNA matches it firmly. Clone sizes are given selectively: once, few, many, or a class where the clone is expanded.

d_call: TRBD2; clone_size: few; v_call: TRBV6-6; j_call: TRBJ2-5; cdr3_nt: TGTGCCAGCACTCAGACTAGCGGACAAGAGACCCAGTACTTC; cdr3_aa: CASTQTSGQETQYF
d_call: TRBD1; clone_size: .; v_call: TRBV3-1; j_call: TRBJ2-1; cdr3_nt: TGTGCCAGCAGCCTTAACAGGGGCTCCTACAATGAGCAGTTCTTC; cdr3_aa: CASSLNRGSYNEQFF
d_call: .; clone_size: medium-sized; v_call: TRBV29-1; j_call: TRBJ2-7; cdr3_nt: TGCAGCGTTGCTGTGGTCTCCTACGAGCAGTACTTC; cdr3_aa: CSVAVVSYEQYF
d_call: .; clone_size: .; v_call: TRBV5-6; j_call: TRBJ2-7; cdr3_nt: TGTGCCAGCAGTTCTACTGTCCGCTACGAGCAGTACTTC; cdr3_aa: CASSSTVRYEQYF
d_call: TRBD2; clone_size: many; v_call: TRBV7-2; j_call: TRBJ2-7; cdr3_nt: TGTGCCAGCAGCTCCAGCGGGAGAAACGTCAACGAGCAGTACTTC; cdr3_aa: CASSSSGRNVNEQYF
d_call: .; clone_size: .; v_call: TRBV24-1; j_call: TRBJ2-3; cdr3_nt: TGTGCCACCAGTGACCTCTCCAGGACGGGCACAGATACGCAGTATTTT; cdr3_aa: CATSDLSRTGTDTQYF
d_call: TRBD1; clone_size: few; v_call: TRBV7-3; j_call: TRBJ2-1; cdr3_nt: TGTGCCAGCAGCTCACAGGGGGCCATGAACAATGAGCAGTTCTTC; cdr3_aa: CASSSQGAMNNEQFF
d_call: TRBD1; clone_size: few; v_call: TRBV11-2; j_call: TRBJ2-7; cdr3_nt: TGTGCCAGCAGCTTACAGCGACAGGGAATGGGCGAGCAGTACTTC; cdr3_aa: CASSLQRQGMGEQYF
d_call: .; clone_size: many; v_call: TRBV5-1; j_call: TRBJ2-7; cdr3_nt: TGCGCCAGCAGCTTGGACCCGGCGTCAAGCTCCTACGAGCAGTACTTC; cdr3_aa: CASSLDPASSSYEQYF
d_call: TRBD2; clone_size: .; v_call: TRBV20-1; j_call: TRBJ2-1; cdr3_nt: TGCAGTGCTCGAAATAGCGGGGCGAACTCCTACAATGAGCAGTTCTTC; cdr3_aa: CSARNSGANSYNEQFF
d_call: TRBD2; clone_size: .; v_call: TRBV7-6; j_call: TRBJ2-3; cdr3_nt: TGTGCCAGCAGCTCGCCGGGACTAGCGGGGGGGAAAAGGAGCACAGATACGCAGTATTTT; cdr3_aa: CASSSPGLAGGKRSTDTQYF
d_call: .; clone_size: few; v_call: TRBV2; j_call: TRBJ2-2; cdr3_nt: TGTGCCAGCAGTGGAGGGGCCCAACTTGCCGGGGAGCTGTTTTTT; cdr3_aa: CASSGGAQLAGELFF
d_call: .; clone_size: .; v_call: TRBV9; j_call: TRBJ1-1; cdr3_nt: TGTGCCAGCAGCGTAGCTATAGGGGCCTCTGAAGCTTTCTTT; cdr3_aa: CASSVAIGASEAFF
d_call: .; clone_size: .; v_call: TRBV3-1; j_call: TRBJ2-6; cdr3_nt: TGTGCCAGCAGCGGACCTGGGGCCAACGTCCTGACTTTC; cdr3_aa: CASSGPGANVLTF
d_call: .; clone_size: few; v_call: TRBV24-1; j_call: TRBJ2-1; cdr3_nt: TGTGCCACCAGTGACACCGACAGAAATGAGCAGTTCTTC; cdr3_aa: CATSDTDRNEQFF